The 25 T cell receptor beta chains presented below share a single source sample, sequenced in a study of OX40 agonist ivuxolimab in advanced cancers. TCRdb's table, derived via immunoSEQ multiplex PCR, lists solely in-frame clones and lacks some. This sample carries 75,000 to 90,000 clones, roughly nine tenths of them seen once, and the ten largest clones take roughly 8.4%. The source was CD4+ or CD8+ T cells sorted from blood, collected in a trial of the OX40 agonist ivuxolimab. Source of these receptors: an adult with an advanced solid tumor such as melanoma, head and neck, liver or kidney cancer.

CDR3 DNA sequence: TGTGCCAGCAGCCCTTGGGGGGGGAGTTCTGGAAACACCATATATTTT. Translation gives CASSPWGGSSGNTIYF. The rearrangement uses TRBV4-2 and TRBJ1-3; tentative D call: TRBD1 (5 bases). V lost 4 bases and J 1 base, leaving 14 bases between the germline ends. Germline V lookup: CDR1 LGHNA, CDR2 YNFKEQ. The CDR3 runs 16 residues.

The rearrangement joins TRBV28 to TRBJ2-1; the match to TRBD1 covers 8 bases. V shed 6 bases, J shed 9 bases, and the junction held 4 bases outside the gene matches. This CDR3 spans 12 amino acids. From germline, CDR1 is MDHEN and CDR2 SYDVKM. CDR3 amino acids: CASRTGESEQFF. Written as DNA, the CDR3 is TGTGCCAGCAGGACAGGGGAGAGTGAGCAGTTCTTC.

This chain links TRBV30 with TRBJ1-1; unclear D gene. Germline assignment: CDR1 GTSNPN and CDR2 SVGIG (reference sequence). CDR3 size: 16 residues. V shed 4 bases and J shed 1 base, with 19 bases lying between them. CDR3 bases: TGTGCCTGGATGGGCCCTACTCAGACAAAGAACACTGAAGCTTTCTTT. Translating gives CAWMGPTQTKNTEAFF.

The genes are TRBV4-3 and TRBJ1-2; D uncertain. The V end was cut by 0 bases, the J end by 4 bases, with 6 bases between. Germline-derived CDR1 and CDR2 are LGHNA and YSLEER. This CDR3 comprises 13 residues. The DNA for the CDR3 is TGCGCCAGCAGCCAAGATCGAAGCTATGGCTACACCTTC. This encodes CASSQDRSYGYTF.

CDR3 nucleotide sequence: TGTGCCACCAGCAGAGACGCAGGGGATACGCAGTATTTT. This gives the protein CATSRDAGDTQYF. V gene TRBV15 combines with J gene TRBJ2-3, with D possibly TRBD1 on 5 matching bases. The CDR3 runs 13 residues. Per germline, CDR1 LNHNV and CDR2 YYDKDF (reference sequence). V was clipped by 0 bases and J by 6 bases, with 7 bases between them.

The V gene is TRBV28, the J gene TRBJ2-1; tentatively, D is TRBD2 (7 bases). The germline V gene has CDR1 MDHEN and CDR2 SYDVKM. V lost 3 bases, J lost 6 bases, and 15 bases lay in between. This CDR3 comprises 15 residues. In DNA, the CDR3 is TGTGCCAGCAGTTTGGCGGCGGGGGCTGGCAATGAGCAGTTCTTC. Its translation is CASSLAAGAGNEQFF.

CDR3 bases: TGCGCCAGCAGCCAAGTTTTCCGGGAATCAGCTAACTATGGCTACACCTTC. Its translation is CASSQVFRESANYGYTF. The chain carries TRBV4-3 and TRBJ1-2; no definite D call. Germline CDR1 and CDR2: LGHNA and YSLEER. The ends were cut back, 1 base at V and 0 bases at J, with 15 bases in the middle. The CDR3 contains 17 residues.

This clone came up once. V and J are TRBV27 and TRBJ1-2; TRBD1 agrees at 8 bases. The germline CDR1 and CDR2 sequences are MNHEY and SMNVEV (reference sequence). The CDR3 length is 13 residues. Losses at the gene ends were 5 bases for V and 8 bases for J; bases not matched to a gene: 7. As DNA, the CDR3 is TGTGCCAGCAGTCCCCGGACAGGGAGGGGCTACACCTTC. Translated: CASSPRTGRGYTF.

This clone has just one count. The chain couples TRBV27 to TRBJ2-7; tentatively, D is TRBD1 (5 bases). The CDR3 has 15 residues. V gave up 2 bases and J gave up 2 bases, with 13 bases separating them. From germline, CDR1 is MNHEY and CDR2 SMNVEV (reference sequence). CDR3 in amino acids: CASSLGPQGTYEQYF. CDR3 in DNA: TGTGCCAGCAGTTTAGGTCCGCAGGGAACCTACGAGCAGTACTTC.

The rearrangement uses TRBV4-2 and TRBJ2-1; no reliable D call. This CDR3 is 16 amino acids long. The V end lost 1 base, the J end lost 5 bases, and 15 bases lay between the germline ends. Germline values: CDR1 LGHNA, CDR2 YNFKEQ. This CDR3 reads CASSQAFAGSNNEQFF. The CDR3 DNA follows: TGTGCCAGCAGCCAAGCCTTCGCAGGCTCAAACAATGAGCAGTTCTTC.

This clone is a singleton in its sample. The chain uses TRBV30 and TRBJ1-6, with D maybe TRBD1 (6 bases). The germline V and J ends were trimmed by 0 bases and 9 bases, with 15 bases remaining between them. Germline values: CDR1 GTSNPN, CDR2 SVGIG (reference sequence). This CDR3 has 15 residues. The DNA of the CDR3 is TGTGCCTGGAGTGTAGGGGGGGAGGATGGTTCACCCCTCCACTTT. This gives the protein CAWSVGGEDGSPLHF. Using reference TRBV30 and TRBJ1-6 for the parts outside the CDR3, the full variable domain is SQTIHQWPATLVQPVGSPLSLECTVEGTSNPNLYWYRQAAGRGLQLLFYSVGIGQISSEVPQNLSASRPQDRQFILSSKKLLLSDSGFYLCAWSVGGEDGSPLHFGNGTRLTVT.

The chain joins TRBV4-3 to TRBJ2-1; possible D gene TRBD2, 5 bases. The V gene's germline CDR1 is LGHNA and CDR2 YSLEER. Trimming removed 5 bases at V and 5 bases at J, with 13 bases between. CDR3 size: 14 residues. Here the CDR3 DNA reads TGCGCCAGCAGCTTCCTGGACGGGAACAATGAGCAGTTCTTC. Translation gives CASSFLDGNNEQFF.

About this clone: The sample holds other DNA sequences that translate to the same CDR3. V is TRBV6-5 and J is TRBJ1-1; D uncertain. The V gene's germline CDR1 is MNHEY and CDR2 SVGAGI. The CDR3 is 13 residues long. V lost 2 bases, J lost 4 bases, and 8 bases lay in between. Written as DNA, the CDR3 is TGTGCCAGCAGTTACGGGGAAGGCACTGAAGCTTTCTTT. Translating it yields CASSYGEGTEAFF.

The V call is TRBV28, the J call TRBJ1-5; D call uncertain. In germline, CDR1 is MDHEN, CDR2 SYDVKM. Trimming cost V 6 bases and J 0 bases, with 12 bases left between them. The CDR3 covers 15 residues. This CDR3 is CASRTDTYSNQPQHF. The DNA for the CDR3 is TGTGCCAGCAGAACCGACACTTATAGCAATCAGCCCCAGCATTTT.

The chain couples TRBV7-8 to TRBJ1-3; the D is unclear. Germline values: CDR1 SGHVS, CDR2 FQNEAQ. Deletions cut 2 bases from V and 4 bases from J, with 9 bases between. The CDR3 runs to 14 residues. The CDR3 DNA reads as TGTGCCAGCAGCTTATTTGCAGGAGGAAACACCATATATTTT. Protein product: CASSLFAGGNTIYF.

This chain joins TRBV5-3 and TRBJ2-1, with 10 nucleotides matching TRBD1. TRBV5-3 is an ORF, with its function uncertain. J gave up 7 bases and V 0 bases, and 7 bases lay outside the gene matches. The length of the CDR3 is 16 residues. As DNA, the CDR3 is TGTGCCAGAAGCTTGGGGGGACAGGGGAAAAGGAATGAGCAGTTCTTC. This gives the protein CARSLGGQGKRNEQFF.

This chain uses TRBV28 with TRBJ2-3, with TRBD2 matching over 7 bases. CDR3 length: 14 amino acids. Trimming cost V 3 bases and J 5 bases; bases outside gene matches: 5. Germline assignment: CDR1 MDHEN and CDR2 SYDVKM. The CDR3 DNA follows: TGTGCCAGCAGTTTGGGGGGGGGAGGAGATACGCAGTATTTT. It translates to CASSLGGGGDTQYF.

The CDR3 DNA is TGTGCCAGCAGCTTAGGCCCCTACAATGAGCAGTTCTTC. It yields the protein CASSLGPYNEQFF. The rearrangement links TRBV7-2 to TRBJ2-1; D is ambiguous. V shed 1 base and J shed 2 bases, with 3 bases lying between them. CDR1 is SGHTA and CDR2 is FQGNSA in the germline V gene. CDR3 size: 13 residues.

This chain joins TRBV7-3 and TRBJ2-5, with no clear D. V shed 1 base and J shed 1 base, with 4 bases lying between them. Per germline, CDR1 SGHTA and CDR2 FQGTGA. The CDR3 is 13 residues long. Here the CDR3 reads CASSLIRQETQYF. CDR3 nucleotides: TGTGCCAGCAGCTTAATCCGCCAAGAGACCCAGTACTTC.

This chain joins TRBV18 and TRBJ2-7, with D uncertain. Germline-derived CDR1 and CDR2 are KGHSH and LQKENI. V lost 4 bases to trimming and J lost 0 bases, with 10 bases between them. This CDR3 has 14 residues. DNA of the CDR3: TGTGCCAGCTCACACCGTGGGTTCTCCTACGAGCAGTACGTC. This gives the protein CASSHRGFSYEQYV.

V gene TRBV9 combines with J gene TRBJ1-1; D is uncertain. V was cut by 0 bases and J by 7 bases, with 7 bases left in between. Per the germline V gene, CDR1 is SGDLS and CDR2 is YYNGEE. This CDR3 region has 12 residues. DNA of the CDR3: TGTGCCAGCAGCGTAGGGATTGGTGAAGCTTTCTTT. It encodes CASSVGIGEAFF.

This chain uses TRBV19 with TRBJ1-1; D gene ambiguous. This CDR3 comprises 14 residues. Germline CDR1 reads LNHDA; CDR2 reads SQIVND (reference sequence). The V gene lost 6 bases and the J gene lost 4 bases, with 15 bases spanning the gap. The CDR3, as DNA: TGTGCCAGTAGCCGCGGGTTCAGTGGCACTGAAGCTTTCTTT. The encoded protein is CASSRGFSGTEAFF.

The rearrangement joins TRBV5-4 to TRBJ2-3; D gene ambiguous. The CDR3 runs 13 residues. Germline V gives CDR1 SGHNT, CDR2 YYREEE (reference sequence). The V and J ends lost 2 bases and 2 bases respectively, with 6 bases between them. The CDR3 here is CASSFEPTDTQYF. CDR3 sequence (DNA): TGTGCCAGCAGCTTCGAGCCCACAGATACGCAGTATTTT.

The chain joins TRBV5-4 to TRBJ2-1; TRBD2 matches at 10 bases. The germline gives CDR1 SGHNT, CDR2 YYREEE (reference sequence). V trimming: 4 bases; J trimming: 7 bases; junction bases outside the gene matches: 11. The CDR3 has 16 residues. CDR3 sequence (DNA): TGTGCCAGCAGCCCCATCCTAGCGGGAGATAGGAATGAGCAGTTCTTC. This translates into CASSPILAGDRNEQFF.

The chain combines TRBV27 with TRBJ2-1; D remains ambiguous. Trimming cost V 3 bases and J 6 bases, with 3 bases left between them. CDR3 length: 11 amino acids. Per the germline V gene, CDR1 is MNHEY and CDR2 is SMNVEV (reference sequence). This CDR3 reads CASSFLNEQFF. The CDR3 nucleotides read TGTGCCAGCAGTTTTCTCAATGAGCAGTTCTTC.